This TCR beta chain was identified in a study of blood T cell repertoires in COVID-19. Study-wide context: Researchers got acute and convalescent COVID-19 samples from the United States, Italy and Spain.

TCRdb keeps only in-frame clones here, not all; method: immunoSEQ multiplex PCR. The data hold 240,000 or so clones, with 82% observed a single time. The CDR3 covers 13 residues. Germline V gene data show CDR1 as SGHTA and CDR2 as FQGNSA. V dropped 5 bases and J dropped 5 bases, with 9 bases sitting between them. This chain uses TRBV7-2 with TRBJ1-4; the D is unclear. Input material: peripheral blood. This TCR was recovered from a woman aged 55-70 years with active or convalescent COVID-19. CDR3 in amino acids: CASSGGRNEKLFF. The CDR3 DNA reads as TGTGCCAGCAGCGGCGGTAGGAATGAAAAACTGTTTTTT.